A single sample gave rise to the 9 T cell receptor beta chains below, sequenced in a study of blood T cell repertoires in COVID-19. Sequencing used immunoSEQ multiplex PCR; TCRdb keeps in-frame clones, though not all of them. The data hold 160,000 or so clones, with roughly 90% observed a single time. Material: peripheral blood. The source of these receptors is a woman in her forties or fifties with acute or convalescent COVID-19.

The chain joins TRBV19 to TRBJ1-2, with D unclear. The CDR3 has 17 residues. V lost 3 bases and J lost 2, with 19 bases in between. Germline assignment: CDR1 LNHDA and CDR2 SQIVND (reference sequence). CDR3 sequence: CASSIGPGEGGNYGYTF. The CDR3, as DNA: TGTGCCAGTAGTATTGGCCCGGGTGAGGGAGGAAACTATGGCTACACCTTC. Looking up the rest from reference TRBV19 and TRBJ1-2 gives the full variable domain: DGGITQSPKYLFRKEGQNVTLSCEQNLNHDAMYWYRQDPGQGLRLIYYSQIVNDFQKGDIAEGYSVSREKKESFPLTVTSAQKNPTAFYLCASSIGPGEGGNYGYTFGSGTRLTVV.

In DNA, the CDR3 is TGTGCCAGCAGCCGGGACAGCTTTGGTGGCTACACCTTC. Protein sequence: CASSRDSFGGYTF. The chain combines TRBV11-3 with TRBJ1-2; 7 bases map to TRBD1. The CDR3 totals 13 residues. Trimming took 5 bases from V and 7 from J; bases not matched to a gene: 7. Germline V gene lookup returns CDR1 SGHNT and CDR2 YENEEA.

The rearrangement links TRBV3-1 (or the pseudogene TRBV3-2) to TRBJ1-1, with TRBD1 identical over 8 bases. CDR1 is LGHDT and CDR2 is YNNKEL in the germline V gene (reference sequence). The ends lost 4 bases at V and 1 base at J; junction bases unmatched: 2. The CDR3 extends over 14 amino acids. CDR3 in DNA: TGTGCCAGCAGCCCAGACAGGGGGAACACTGAAGCTTTCTTT. The encoded protein is CASSPDRGNTEAFF.

The rearrangement links TRBV12-3 or TRBV12-4 to TRBJ1-4, with D maybe TRBD1 (6 bases). The ends were cut back, 8 bases at V and 6 bases at J, with 10 bases in the middle. The CDR3 covers 12 residues. CDR3 loop: CASGQGHEKLFF. DNA for the CDR3: TGTGCCAGCGGGCAGGGGCATGAAAAACTGTTTTTT.

V and J are TRBV29-1 and TRBJ2-1; D is perhaps TRBD1 (5 bases). V lost 6 bases and J 5 bases, leaving 17 bases between the germline ends. CDR1 and CDR2 from the germline V gene are SQVTM and ANQGSEA. The CDR3 covers 14 residues. The CDR3 is CSVSDPGFNNEQFF. CDR3 DNA: TGCAGCGTCAGCGACCCAGGGTTCAACAATGAGCAGTTCTTC.

The chain couples TRBV10-1 to TRBJ2-1; tentatively, D is TRBD1 (5 bases). Between the trimmed V and J ends, which lost 6 bases and 8 bases, there was a span of 26 bases. Per germline, CDR1 WNHNN and CDR2 SYGVQD (reference sequence). CDR3 size: 17 residues. CDR3 amino acids: CASSLDRDSGHCYEQFF. The CDR3 DNA sequence: TGCGCCAGCAGCCTAGACCGTGACAGTGGTCATTGCTATGAGCAGTTCTTC.

The rearrangement links TRBV2 to TRBJ2-2, with D perhaps TRBD2 (6 bases). The CDR3 extends over 17 amino acids. Trimming took 2 bases from V and 3 from J, leaving 16 bases between them. Germline V gives CDR1 SNHLY, CDR2 FYNNEI. The CDR3 bases are TGTGCCAGCAGTGAATGGGGGGATTCTAAGGACACCGGGGAGCTGTTTTTT. Translating it yields CASSEWGDSKDTGELFF.

The genes are TRBV6-5 and TRBJ2-2; the D gene is possibly TRBD2 (6 bases). Germline CDR1 is MNHEY and CDR2 is SVGAGI. The V gene lost 7 bases and the J gene lost 6 bases, with 12 bases spanning the gap. CDR3 length equals 13 residues. The CDR3 spells CASIPTGAGELFF. As DNA, the CDR3 is TGTGCCAGCATCCCAACGGGGGCCGGGGAGCTGTTTTTT.

V gene TRBV5-1 combines with J gene TRBJ2-3; D call uncertain. Trimming took 0 bases from V and 1 from J, leaving 6 bases between them. The V gene's germline CDR1 is SGHRS and CDR2 YFSETQ. The CDR3 extends over 14 amino acids. The CDR3 is CASSLAMRTDTQYF. CDR3 nucleotides: TGCGCCAGCAGCTTGGCTATGCGCACAGATACGCAGTATTTT.